The entry below describes one T cell receptor (beta chain). Its specificity is not known. Relative to the germline gene, one junction end is altered; a read error may explain this. The sample originates from a study of T cells in Graves' hyperthyroidism and ophthalmopathy. General observations from the study: Stable hyperthyroidism was told apart from ophthalmopathy by a model built on 13 V-J features. Model-based prediction identified ophthalmopathy a median about 6 months prior to its onset.

Amplified TCR beta CDR3 regions came from RNA transcripts. Primed by the HTBI set, a first-round RT-PCR was run on the TCR CDR3. From the multiplex PCR reads, TCRdb called clonotypes with MiXCR, one entry per CDR3 protein. The sample records hundreds of thousands of distinct CDR3 sequences, about 35% being singletons. Graves' hyperthyroidism was deemed stable absent ophthalmopathy progression within 18 months. Hyperthyroidism had been newly diagnosed in patients aged 18 to 65, and its duration was under 2 months. Sequencing input: blood. The source of this sequence is a woman between 35 and 50 years old with Graves' hyperthyroidism.

CDR3 sequence (DNA): TGTGCCAGCAGTTACTCGTTCAGGGACAGAAATTCACCCCTCCACTTT. It codes for CASSYSFRDRNSPLHF. J is TRBJ1-6 and V is TRBV10-3, with TRBD1 identical over 7 bases. This CDR3 has 16 residues. Germline loops: CDR1 ENHRY, CDR2 SYGVKD.